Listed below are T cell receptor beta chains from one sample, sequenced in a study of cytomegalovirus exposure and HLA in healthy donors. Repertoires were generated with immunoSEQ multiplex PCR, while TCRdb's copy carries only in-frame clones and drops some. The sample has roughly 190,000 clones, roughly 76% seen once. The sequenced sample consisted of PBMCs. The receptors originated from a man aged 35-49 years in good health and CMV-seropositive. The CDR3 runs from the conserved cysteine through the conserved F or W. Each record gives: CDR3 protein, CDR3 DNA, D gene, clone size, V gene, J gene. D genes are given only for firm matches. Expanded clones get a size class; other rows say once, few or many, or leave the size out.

CDR3 protein: CASSLGGGYEQYF
CDR3 DNA: TGTGCCAGCAGCTTAGGAGGGGGCTACGAGCAGTACTTC
D gene: .
clone size: .
V gene: TRBV11-2
J gene: TRBJ2-7

CDR3 protein: CASSLDRDTEAFF
CDR3 DNA: TGTGCCAGCAGCTTGGACAGGGACACTGAAGCTTTCTTT
D gene: .
clone size: few
V gene: TRBV5-4
J gene: TRBJ1-1

CDR3 protein: CASSLAGGGGLQSYEQYF
CDR3 DNA: TGTGCCAGCAGCTTAGCGGGGGGCGGGGGGCTACAGTCCTACGAGCAGTACTTC
D gene: TRBD2
clone size: .
V gene: TRBV7-8
J gene: TRBJ2-7

CDR3 protein: CASSLGAPTGDLSYEQYF
CDR3 DNA: TGTGCCAGCAGCTTAGGTGCTCCGACAGGGGATCTCTCCTACGAGCAGTACTTC
D gene: TRBD1
clone size: .
V gene: TRBV7-8
J gene: TRBJ2-7

CDR3 protein: CTSSQGYPFDMRGYTF
CDR3 DNA: TGCACCAGCAGCCAAGGTTACCCCTTCGATATGAGGGGCTACACCTTC
D gene: .
clone size: .
V gene: TRBV1
J gene: TRBJ1-2

CDR3 protein: CASSKPPGQRAETQYF
CDR3 DNA: TGTGCCAGCAGCAAACCCCCGGGACAGCGGGCGGAGACCCAGTACTTC
D gene: .
clone size: .
V gene: TRBV7-2
J gene: TRBJ2-5

CDR3 protein: CATLTQYF
CDR3 DNA: TGCGCCACTCTTACCCAGTACTTC
D gene: .
clone size: .
V gene: TRBV10-1
J gene: TRBJ2-5

CDR3 protein: CATSKGQEPSYNEQFF
CDR3 DNA: TGTGCCACCAGCAAGGGACAGGAACCCTCCTACAATGAGCAGTTCTTC
D gene: TRBD1
clone size: .
V gene: TRBV15
J gene: TRBJ2-1

CDR3 protein: CASSLRGGNIQYF
CDR3 DNA: TGTGCCAGCAGCTTAAGGGGGGGAAACATTCAGTACTTC
D gene: TRBD2
clone size: .
V gene: TRBV7-3
J gene: TRBJ2-4

CDR3 protein: CSDSGGYCCEQFF
CDR3 DNA: .
D gene: .
clone size: .
V gene: TRBV29-1
J gene: TRBJ2-1

CDR3 protein: CASSSLLAGPIRGTDTQYF
CDR3 DNA: TGTGCCAGCAGTTCCCTACTAGCGGGCCCAATCAGGGGCACAGATACGCAGTATTTT
D gene: TRBD2
clone size: .
V gene: TRBV27
J gene: TRBJ2-3

CDR3 protein: CASRMGGNENEQFF
CDR3 DNA: TGTGCCAGCAGGATGGGGGGAAATGAGAATGAGCAGTTCTTC
D gene: .
clone size: .
V gene: TRBV7-3
J gene: TRBJ2-1

CDR3 protein: CASSQVKPQHF
CDR3 DNA: TGTGCCAGCAGCCAAGTTAAGCCCCAGCATTTT
D gene: .
clone size: .
V gene: TRBV14
J gene: TRBJ1-5

CDR3 protein: CASSQSPHSSYEQYF
CDR3 DNA: TGCGCCAGCAGTCAATCCCCCCATAGCTCCTACGAGCAGTACTTC
D gene: .
clone size: few
V gene: TRBV23-1
J gene: TRBJ2-7

CDR3 protein: CASSMGGPGNTIYF
CDR3 DNA: TGTGCCAGCAGCATGGGGGGGCCCGGAAACACCATATATTTT
D gene: .
clone size: .
V gene: TRBV7-2
J gene: TRBJ1-3

CDR3 protein: CASSSIGGTGYF
CDR3 DNA: TGTGCCAGCAGCTCGATTGGAGGGACAGGCTACTTC
D gene: TRBD1
clone size: .
V gene: TRBV7-9
J gene: TRBJ2-5

CDR3 protein: CASTNPGVKYF
CDR3 DNA: TGTGCCAGCACCAACCCCGGGGTTAAGTACTTC
D gene: .
clone size: .
V gene: TRBV25-1
J gene: TRBJ2-7

CDR3 protein: CASSTQRTGGDEQYF
CDR3 DNA: TGTGCCAGCAGTACCCAACGGACAGGGGGCGACGAGCAGTACTTC
D gene: TRBD1
clone size: .
V gene: TRBV6-1
J gene: TRBJ2-7

CDR3 protein: CASSQAGLAPVGELFF
CDR3 DNA: TGTGCCAGCAGCCAAGCGGGACTAGCCCCGGTGGGGGAGCTGTTTTTT
D gene: TRBD2
clone size: .
V gene: TRBV14
J gene: TRBJ2-2

CDR3 protein: CAWSVGTGTGGAGSNQPQHF
CDR3 DNA: TGTGCCTGGAGTGTAGGGACCGGGACAGGGGGTGCGGGGAGCAATCAGCCCCAGCATTTT
D gene: TRBD1
clone size: .
V gene: TRBV30
J gene: TRBJ1-5

CDR3 protein: CASSSSTSGGANIQYF
CDR3 DNA: TGTGCCAGCAGCTCCTCGACTAGCGGGGGGGCAAACATTCAGTACTTC
D gene: TRBD2
clone size: .
V gene: TRBV7-2
J gene: TRBJ2-4

CDR3 protein: CASSFGTSTYEQYF
CDR3 DNA: TGTGCCAGCAGCTTTGGGACATCGACCTACGAGCAGTACTTC
D gene: .
clone size: .
V gene: TRBV5-4
J gene: TRBJ2-7

CDR3 protein: CASSGQGVNQPQHF
CDR3 DNA: TGTGCCAGCAGTGGGCAGGGGGTCAATCAGCCCCAGCATTTT
D gene: TRBD1
clone size: .
V gene: TRBV2
J gene: TRBJ1-5

CDR3 protein: CASRREAGAQSSYEQYF
CDR3 DNA: TGCGCCAGCCGAAGAGAAGCGGGGGCTCAGAGCTCCTACGAGCAGTACTTC
D gene: TRBD2
clone size: .
V gene: TRBV5-1
J gene: TRBJ2-7

CDR3 protein: CASSLGQGARSNEKLFF
CDR3 DNA: TGTGCCAGCAGCTTGGGACAGGGGGCTCGGTCTAATGAAAAACTGTTTTTT
D gene: TRBD1
clone size: few
V gene: TRBV5-6
J gene: TRBJ1-4

CDR3 protein: CASSYNRGHTYEQYF
CDR3 DNA: TGTGCCAGCAGCTATAACAGGGGGCACACCTACGAGCAGTACTTC
D gene: TRBD1
clone size: .
V gene: TRBV7-9
J gene: TRBJ2-7

CDR3 protein: CASSVQGAGRYEQYF
CDR3 DNA: TGTGCCAGCAGTGTCCAGGGGGCCGGACGGTACGAGCAGTACTTC
D gene: TRBD1
clone size: .
V gene: TRBV7-9
J gene: TRBJ2-7

CDR3 protein: CASSWDRGYPQETQYF
CDR3 DNA: TGCGCCAGCAGCTGGGACAGGGGGTATCCTCAAGAGACCCAGTACTTC
D gene: TRBD1
clone size: once
V gene: TRBV5-1
J gene: TRBJ2-5

CDR3 protein: CASSLGYSNQPQHF
CDR3 DNA: TGCGCCAGCAGCTTGGGCTATAGCAATCAGCCCCAGCATTTT
D gene: .
clone size: .
V gene: TRBV5-1
J gene: TRBJ1-5

CDR3 protein: CASSPDRWSGNTIYF
CDR3 DNA: TGTGCCAGCAGCCCGGACAGGTGGAGCGGAAACACCATATATTTT
D gene: TRBD1
clone size: .
V gene: TRBV7-8
J gene: TRBJ1-3

CDR3 protein: CASSERGFTDTQYF
CDR3 DNA: TGTGCCAGCTCCGAGCGGGGGTTCACAGATACGCAGTATTTT
D gene: TRBD2
clone size: .
V gene: TRBV18
J gene: TRBJ2-3

CDR3 protein: CASSFVLTAYEQYF
CDR3 DNA: TGTGCCAGCAGTTTTGTTTTGACAGCCTACGAGCAGTACTTC
D gene: .
clone size: .
V gene: TRBV28
J gene: TRBJ2-7

CDR3 protein: CASSLGAGGTYEQYF
CDR3 DNA: TGTGCCAGCAGCTTGGGTGCCGGGGGGACCTACGAGCAGTACTTC
D gene: TRBD2
clone size: .
V gene: TRBV5-4
J gene: TRBJ2-7

CDR3 protein: CASSLATGVNTGELFF
CDR3 DNA: TGTGCCAGCAGCTTGGCCACAGGGGTGAACACCGGGGAGCTGTTTTTT
D gene: TRBD1
clone size: .
V gene: TRBV5-4
J gene: TRBJ2-2

CDR3 protein: CASSEGWGGPYEQYF
CDR3 DNA: TGTGCCAGCAGTGAAGGTTGGGGCGGCCCCTACGAGCAGTACTTC
D gene: .
clone size: .
V gene: TRBV6-4
J gene: TRBJ2-7

CDR3 protein: CSVEVPRPGQRSYEQYF
CDR3 DNA: TGCAGCGTTGAAGTCCCCCGGCCGGGACAGCGATCCTACGAGCAGTACTTC
D gene: TRBD1
clone size: .
V gene: TRBV29-1
J gene: TRBJ2-7

CDR3 protein: CASSITGGSNQPQHF
CDR3 DNA: TGTGCCAGCAGCATCACAGGGGGGAGCAATCAGCCCCAGCATTTT
D gene: TRBD1
clone size: .
V gene: TRBV7-3
J gene: TRBJ1-5

CDR3 protein: CAISAGQGAVTGELFF
CDR3 DNA: TGTGCCATCAGTGCAGGACAGGGGGCGGTCACCGGGGAGCTGTTTTTT
D gene: TRBD1
clone size: .
V gene: TRBV10-3
J gene: TRBJ2-2

CDR3 protein: CASSFFGLAVETQYF
CDR3 DNA: TGTGCCAGCAGCTTTTTCGGACTAGCCGTCGAGACCCAGTACTTC
D gene: TRBD2
clone size: .
V gene: TRBV7-8
J gene: TRBJ2-5